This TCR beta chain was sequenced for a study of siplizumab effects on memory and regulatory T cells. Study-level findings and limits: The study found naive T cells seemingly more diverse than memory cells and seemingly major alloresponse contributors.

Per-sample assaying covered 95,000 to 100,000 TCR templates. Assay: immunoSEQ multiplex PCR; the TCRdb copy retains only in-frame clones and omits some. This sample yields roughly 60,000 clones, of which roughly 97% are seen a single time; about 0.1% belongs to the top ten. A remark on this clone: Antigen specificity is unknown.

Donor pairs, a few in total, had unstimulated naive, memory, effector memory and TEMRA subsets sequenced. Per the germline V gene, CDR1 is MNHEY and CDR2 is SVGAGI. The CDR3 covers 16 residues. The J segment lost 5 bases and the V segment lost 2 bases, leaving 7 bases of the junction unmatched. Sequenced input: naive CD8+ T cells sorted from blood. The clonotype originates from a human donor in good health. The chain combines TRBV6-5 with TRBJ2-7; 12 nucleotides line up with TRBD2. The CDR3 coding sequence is TGTGCCAGCAGTTACGGCGGACTAGCGGGGTTCGACGAGCAGTACTTC. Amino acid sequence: CASSYGGLAGFDEQYF.